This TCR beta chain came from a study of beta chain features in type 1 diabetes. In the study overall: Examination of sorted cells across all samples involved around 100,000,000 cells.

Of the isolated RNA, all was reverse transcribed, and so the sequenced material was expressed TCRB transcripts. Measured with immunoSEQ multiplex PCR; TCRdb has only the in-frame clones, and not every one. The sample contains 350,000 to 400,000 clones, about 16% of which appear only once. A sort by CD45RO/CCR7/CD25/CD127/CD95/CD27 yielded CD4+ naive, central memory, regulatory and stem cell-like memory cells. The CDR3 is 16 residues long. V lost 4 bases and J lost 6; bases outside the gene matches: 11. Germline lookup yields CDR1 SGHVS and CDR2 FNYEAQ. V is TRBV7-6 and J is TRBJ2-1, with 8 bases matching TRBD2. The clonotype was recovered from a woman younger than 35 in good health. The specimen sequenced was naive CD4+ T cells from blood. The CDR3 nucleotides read TGTGCCAGCAGCTCCCTAGCAGCGGGAGTTGGCAATGAGCAGTTCTTC. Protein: CASSSLAAGVGNEQFF.